This TCR beta chain was captured in a study of T cell responses to AZD1222 COVID-19 vaccine. General observations from the study: Baseline serostatus was positive in only six AZD1222 recipients. CD4 TCRs covered the whole spike, strongest at regions 160-218 and 743-854. Among the donors, most were white British and more were female, and clonal diversity was possibly underestimated.

Measured with immunoSEQ multiplex PCR; TCRdb has only the in-frame clones, and not every one. The table lists about 140,000 clones, over 90% of them singletons. As concerns this clone: Antigen specificity is unknown.

CDR1 and CDR2 (germline): SGHRS, YFSETQ. CDR3 length: 13 amino acids. Trimming shortened V by 4 bases and J by 5 bases, and 12 bases separated the two germline ends. Sequenced here: peripheral blood, sampled on day 0 of MenACWY control vaccination. The TCR sequence derives from an adult in good health. V and J are TRBV5-1 and TRBJ1-1; D uncertain. CDR3 region: CASSVPSGTEAFF. CDR3 DNA: TGCGCCAGCAGCGTACCCTCGGGTACTGAAGCTTTCTTT.